This TCR beta chain was sequenced for a study of T-cell reconstitution after alpha-beta-depleted transplantation in children. Study-wide findings and caveats: Alpha-beta T cells present about two months after transplant were reported to originate from several hundred expanded graft clones. Fresh T-cell production supplied most of the T-cell counts and diversity seen one year after transplant. The origin of high day-60 TCRbeta diversity in some patients lay in surviving recipient T cells and thymic progenitors.

Germline V gene lookup returns CDR1 SGHDT and CDR2 YYEEEE. This CDR3 has 14 amino acids. The ends were cut back, 4 bases at V and 3 bases at J, with 13 bases in the middle. It was with unique molecular identifiers that the TCRbeta library was prepared. TCRdb re-called the PCR reads with MiXCR, one entry per CDR3 protein. The sample lists about 200,000 distinct CDR3 sequences; around 8.4% were seen once. This clonotype was observed at least ten times. Its antigen is not known. The source is a male patient between 2 and 9 years old who had a stem cell transplant for acute myeloid leukemia, so the T cells may come from the graft donor. Source: PBMCs, mostly from graft donor cells, taken 360 days after TCRalphabeta/CD19-depleted stem cell transplant. The chain carries TRBV5-6 and TRBJ1-1; D not resolved. This CDR3 reads CASSPVRLHTEAFF. For the CDR3, the DNA is TGTGCCAGCAGCCCCGTCAGGCTGCACACTGAAGCTTTCTTT.